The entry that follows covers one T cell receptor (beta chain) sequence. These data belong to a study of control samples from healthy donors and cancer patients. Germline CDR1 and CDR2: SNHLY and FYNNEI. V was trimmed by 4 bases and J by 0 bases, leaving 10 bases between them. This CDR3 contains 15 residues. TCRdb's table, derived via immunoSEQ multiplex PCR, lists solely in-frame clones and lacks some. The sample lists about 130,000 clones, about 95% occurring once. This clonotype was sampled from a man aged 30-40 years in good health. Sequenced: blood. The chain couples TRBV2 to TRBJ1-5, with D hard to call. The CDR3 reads CASSGTDYSNQPQHF. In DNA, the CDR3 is TGTGCCAGCAGTGGTACAGACTATAGCAATCAGCCCCAGCATTTT. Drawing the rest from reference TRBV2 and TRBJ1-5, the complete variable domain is EPEVTQTPSHQVTQMGQEVILRCVPISNHLYFYWYRQILGQKVEFLVSFYNNEISEKSEIFDDQFSVERPDGSNFTLKIRSTKLEDSAMYFCASSGTDYSNQPQHFGDGTRLSIL.